This T cell receptor beta chain appears in the sequencing data of a study of Graves' ophthalmopathy and Graves' hyperthyroidism. Notes on the study in general: Most expanded clonotypes in thyroid above 0.001 frequency also showed up in blood.

RNA transcripts were the template, and TCR beta CDR3 regions were amplified from them. HTBI primers served in a first-round RT-PCR, which a second-round multiplex PCR followed. MiXCR, applied by TCRdb to the multiplex PCR reads, yields one record per CDR3 protein. Of 360,000 or so distinct CDR3 sequences in the sample, about 17% were seen once. Note on this clonotype: What it binds is unknown.

Clinical symptoms, serum thyroxine, TRAb, thyroid ultrasound and orbital computed tomography formed the basis of diagnosis. The receptor was derived from a woman between 18 and 29 years old with Graves' ophthalmopathy. Sequencing used peripheral blood.

The CDR3 DNA reads as TGTGCCAGCAGTTTAAGACAGGGTTTCTCCGGGGAGCTGTTTTTT. Protein product: CASSLRQGFSGELFF. V gene TRBV28 combines with J gene TRBJ2-2, with 7 bases lining up with TRBD1. The CDR3 has 15 residues. J gave up 6 bases and V 2 bases, and 6 bases lay outside the gene matches. The germline gives CDR1 MDHEN, CDR2 SYDVKM. The full variable domain, rest sourced from reference TRBV28 and TRBJ2-2, is DVKVTQSSRYLVKRTGEKVFLECVQDMDHENMFWYRQDPGLGLRLIYFSYDVKMKEKGDIPEGYSVSREKKERFSLILESASTNQTSMYLCASSLRQGFSGELFFGEGSRLTVL.